The entry that follows covers one TCR beta chain sequence. Its antigen is as yet unknown. The V gene's germline CDR1 is SNHLY and CDR2 FYNNEI. The CDR3 covers 12 residues. Between the trimmed V and J ends, which lost 11 bases and 4 bases, there was a span of 14 bases. The PCR had 60 Vbeta and 13 Jbeta primers. Sequencing used immunoSEQ multiplex PCR; TCRdb keeps in-frame clones, though not all of them. The table lists around 100,000 clones. These data belong to a study of cytomegalovirus exposure and HLA in healthy donors. Broader study findings: Per a later analysis, fewer than 20,000 TCR beta sequences showed association with HLA alleles at 0.05 false discovery rate.

The V call is TRBV2, the J call TRBJ1-2; TRBD1 might be the D (5 bases). This receptor was obtained from a man between 40 and 49 years old in good health and CMV-seronegative. The sample taken for sequencing was PBMCs. CDR3 sequence: CAGGSWGYGYTF. DNA of the CDR3: TGTGCCGGGGGGAGTTGGGGCTATGGCTACACCTTC.